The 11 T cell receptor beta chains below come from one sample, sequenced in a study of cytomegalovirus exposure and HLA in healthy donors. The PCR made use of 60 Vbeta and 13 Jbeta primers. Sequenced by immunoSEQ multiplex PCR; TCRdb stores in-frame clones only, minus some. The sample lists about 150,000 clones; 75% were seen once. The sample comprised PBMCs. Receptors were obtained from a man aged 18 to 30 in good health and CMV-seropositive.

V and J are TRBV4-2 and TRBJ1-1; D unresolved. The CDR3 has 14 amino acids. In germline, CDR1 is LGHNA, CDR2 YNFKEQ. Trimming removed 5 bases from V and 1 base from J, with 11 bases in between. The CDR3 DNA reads TGTGCCAGCAGCAGGGAGGTAAAGAACACTGAAGCTTTCTTT. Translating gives CASSREVKNTEAFF.

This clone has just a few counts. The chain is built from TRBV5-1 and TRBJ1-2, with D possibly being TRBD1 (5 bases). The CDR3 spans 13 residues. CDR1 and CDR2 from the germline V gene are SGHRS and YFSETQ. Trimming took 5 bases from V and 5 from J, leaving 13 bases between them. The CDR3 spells CASSPGVRYGYTF. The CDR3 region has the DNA TGCGCCAGCAGTCCGGGGGTGAGATATGGCTACACCTTC.

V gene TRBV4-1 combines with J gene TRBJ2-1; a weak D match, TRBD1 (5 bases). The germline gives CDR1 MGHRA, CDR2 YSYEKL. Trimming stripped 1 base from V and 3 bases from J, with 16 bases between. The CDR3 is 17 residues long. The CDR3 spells CASSQGFRGASYNEQFF. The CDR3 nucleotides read TGCGCCAGCAGCCAAGGATTTAGGGGTGCTAGCTACAATGAGCAGTTCTTC.

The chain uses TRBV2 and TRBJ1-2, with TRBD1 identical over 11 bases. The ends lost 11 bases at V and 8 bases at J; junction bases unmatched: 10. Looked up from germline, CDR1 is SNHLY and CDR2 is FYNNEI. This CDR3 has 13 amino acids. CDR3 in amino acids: CAANAGTGGGYTF. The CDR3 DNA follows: TGTGCCGCAAACGCTGGGACAGGGGGGGGCTACACCTTC. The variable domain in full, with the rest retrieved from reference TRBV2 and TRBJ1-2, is EPEVTQTPSHQVTQMGQEVILRCVPISNHLYFYWYRQILGQKVEFLVSFYNNEISEKSEIFDDQFSVERPDGSNFTLKIRSTKLEDSAMYFCAANAGTGGGYTFGSGTRLTVV.

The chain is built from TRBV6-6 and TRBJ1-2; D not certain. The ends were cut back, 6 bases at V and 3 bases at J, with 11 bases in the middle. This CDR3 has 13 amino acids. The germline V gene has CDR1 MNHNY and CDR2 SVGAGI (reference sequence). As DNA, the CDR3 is TGTGCCAGCAGCAACCACAGTTACTATGGCTACACCTTC. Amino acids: CASSNHSYYGYTF.

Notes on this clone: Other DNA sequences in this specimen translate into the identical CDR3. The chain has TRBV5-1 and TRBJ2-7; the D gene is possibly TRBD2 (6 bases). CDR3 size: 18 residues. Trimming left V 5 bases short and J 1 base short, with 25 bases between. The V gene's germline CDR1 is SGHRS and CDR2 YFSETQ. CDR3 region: CASSPERGKDPKSYEQYF. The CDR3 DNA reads TGCGCCAGCAGTCCAGAACGCGGGAAAGACCCCAAATCCTACGAGCAGTACTTC.

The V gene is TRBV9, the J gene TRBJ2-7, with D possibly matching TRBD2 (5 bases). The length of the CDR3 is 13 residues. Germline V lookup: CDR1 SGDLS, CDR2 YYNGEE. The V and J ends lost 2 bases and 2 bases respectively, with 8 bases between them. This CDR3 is CASSVGEAYEQYF. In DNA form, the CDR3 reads TGTGCCAGCAGCGTGGGAGAAGCCTACGAGCAGTACTTC.

The CDR3 region is CSVLGQGWNEQFF. DNA of the CDR3: TGCAGCGTCCTCGGACAGGGATGGAATGAGCAGTTCTTC. The rearrangement joins TRBV29-1 to TRBJ2-1, with 8 nucleotides matching TRBD1. The CDR3 spans 13 residues. The V segment lost 6 bases and the J segment 7 bases; nucleotides outside the gene matches: 8. Per the germline V gene, CDR1 is SQVTM and CDR2 is ANQGSEA.

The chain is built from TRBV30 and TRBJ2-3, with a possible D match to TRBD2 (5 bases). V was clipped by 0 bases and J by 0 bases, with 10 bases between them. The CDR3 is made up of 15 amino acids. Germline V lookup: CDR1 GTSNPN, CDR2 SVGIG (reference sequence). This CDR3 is CAWSVLDSSTDTQYF. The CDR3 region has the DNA TGTGCCTGGAGTGTACTAGATTCTAGCACAGATACGCAGTATTTT.

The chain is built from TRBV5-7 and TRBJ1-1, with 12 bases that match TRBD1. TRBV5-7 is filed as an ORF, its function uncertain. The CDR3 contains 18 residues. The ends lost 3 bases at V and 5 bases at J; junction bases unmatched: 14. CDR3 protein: CASSYPTGTGGDRTEAFF. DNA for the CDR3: TGTGCCAGCAGCTACCCGACGGGGACAGGGGGCGATCGTACTGAAGCTTTCTTT.

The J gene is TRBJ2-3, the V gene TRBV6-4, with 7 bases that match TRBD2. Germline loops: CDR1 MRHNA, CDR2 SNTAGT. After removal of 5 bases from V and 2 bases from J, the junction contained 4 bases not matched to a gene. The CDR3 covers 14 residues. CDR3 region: CASSSGETTDTQYF. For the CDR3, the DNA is TGTGCCAGCAGTAGCGGGGAAACCACAGATACGCAGTATTTT.